The 20 T cell receptor beta chains listed next were all sequenced from one sample in a study of blood T cells in healthy people across ages. The second PCR ran roughly 6 to 11 cycles with a sample-barcoded 5' primer and J-beta primers. TCRdb re-called the 5' RACE reads through MiXCR, storing one row per CDR3 protein. Seen here are more than 900,000 distinct CDR3 sequences, approximately 25% observed once, and the top ten hold approximately 0.71%. The same data also contributed to another study, on T cells of mothers and their children.

Source material: blood. All receptors come from a girl aged 2 to 9 in good health.

This clonotype has a count of ten or more. V gene TRBV6-2 or TRBV6-3 combines with J gene TRBJ2-1; 8 nucleotides match TRBD2. Germline-derived CDR1 and CDR2 are MNHEY and SVGEGT. V shed 6 bases, J shed 10 bases, and the junction held 11 bases outside the gene matches. CDR3 length equals 14 residues. The CDR3 loop is CASRPLAGVIEQFF. The CDR3 DNA follows: TGTGCCAGCAGACCTCTAGCGGGCGTTATCGAGCAGTTCTTC.

The chain combines TRBV28 with TRBJ2-5; D might be TRBD1 or TRBD2, each matching 5 bases. The CDR3 loop spans 15 amino acids. Germline V lookup: CDR1 MDHEN, CDR2 SYDVKM. Between the trimmed V and J ends, which lost 0 bases and 2 bases, there was a span of 10 bases. The DNA for the CDR3 is TGTGCCAGCAGTTTATGGGGGGAGCGTCAAGAGACCCAGTACTTC. Protein: CASSLWGERQETQYF.

This rearrangement joins TRBV7-9 to TRBJ2-7; 9 bases match TRBD1. The end of the DNA aligns better with TRBJ2-5, so the J call may be wrong. The CDR3 covers 16 residues. CDR1 and CDR2 from the germline V gene are SEHNR and FQNEAQ (reference sequence). Here the CDR3 DNA reads TGTGCCAGCAGCTTTACCGGGACAGGGAATAGGGAGACCCAGTACTTC. Translation gives CASSFTGTGNRETQYF.

The rearrangement joins TRBV9 to TRBJ2-5, with 7 bases lining up with TRBD1. The tail of the sequence fits TRBJ2-7 better, so the J call may be wrong. The CDR3 contains 15 residues. CDR1 and CDR2 from the germline V gene are SGDLS and YYNGEE. CDR3 sequence (DNA): TGTGCCAGCAGCGTAGGTCCAGGGGGATCCTACGAGCAGTACTTC. Protein: CASSVGPGGSYEQYF.

On this clonotype itself: The junction departs from the called germline gene at one end, perhaps through a read error. The chain combines TRBV4-3 with TRBJ2-3; 8 nucleotides align to TRBD2. The length of the CDR3 is 17 residues. Germline V gives CDR1 LGHNA, CDR2 YSLEER. CDR3 in amino acids: CAGSQSTGGASTHGQYF. The CDR3 DNA reads as TGCGCCGGCAGCCAAAGTACCGGGGGGGCTTCCACTCACGGGCAGTATTTT.

There are a few counts of this clonotype. The rearrangement uses TRBV7-8 and TRBJ2-3; D is perhaps TRBD2 (6 bases). The CDR3 length is 14 residues. Trimming left V 5 bases short and J 15 bases short, with 24 bases between. Germline CDR1 and CDR2: SGHVS and FQNEAQ. CDR3 in DNA: TGTGCCAGCAGCACCCGGTGGGGGAGGTGGCTTGGATATTTT. It codes for CASSTRWGRWLGYF. The full variable domain, completed using reference TRBV7-8 and TRBJ2-3, is GAGVSQSPRYKVAKRGQDVALRCDPISGHVSLFWYQQALGQGPEFLTYFQNEAQLDKSGLPSDRFFAERPEGSVSTLKIQRTQQEDSAVYLCASSTRWGRWLGYFGPGTRLTVL.

The sample holds a few counts of this clonotype. The V and J genes are TRBV20-1 and TRBJ2-1; weak D call: TRBD1 (5 bases). The CDR3 loop spans 14 amino acids. Germline V gene sequence: CDR1 DFQATT, CDR2 SNEGSKA (reference sequence). Trimming cost V 1 base and J 3 bases, with 10 bases left between them. CDR3 nucleotide sequence: TGCAGTGCTAGAGGGGGCTGGGACTACAATGAGCAGTTCTTC. This encodes CSARGGWDYNEQFF.

V gene TRBV2 combines with J gene TRBJ2-7; 7 bases map to TRBD1. Germline values: CDR1 SNHLY, CDR2 FYNNEI. V was clipped by 6 bases and J by 5 bases; unmatched bases: 7. This CDR3 contains 13 residues. The CDR3 sequence: CASRTGVDHEQYF. The DNA of the CDR3 is TGTGCCAGCAGAACAGGGGTCGATCACGAGCAGTACTTC.

The gene calls are TRBV7-9 and TRBJ1-1; no firm D call. CDR1 SEHNR and CDR2 FQNEAQ come from the germline V gene (reference sequence). The CDR3 contains 13 residues. The V end lost 6 bases, the J end lost 7 bases, and 15 bases lay between the germline ends. CDR3: CASSHRERIEAFF. DNA for the CDR3: TGTGCCAGCAGTCACCGAGAGAGGATTGAAGCTTTCTTT.

This clonotype was recorded a few times. One end of the junction does not line up with germline, which may come from a read error. This chain links TRBV7-7 with TRBJ2-7; no definite D call. CDR1 and CDR2 from the germline V gene are SSHAT and FNYEAQ (reference sequence). CDR3 length: 14 amino acids. The CDR3 DNA follows: TGTGCTAGCAGCTCGTACCTCGGCTCCTACGAGCAGTACTTC. This sequence encodes CASSSYLGSYEQYF. The entire variable domain, with the rest obtained from reference TRBV7-7 and TRBJ2-7, is as follows: GAGVSQSPRYKVTKRGQDVTLRCDPISSHATLYWYQQALGQGPEFLTYFNYEAQPDKSGLPSDRFSAERPEGSISTLTIQRTEQRDSAMYRCASSSYLGSYEQYFGPGTRLTVT.

This clonotype was seen a few times. The chain has TRBV4-2 and TRBJ1-1; TRBD1 is a possible D gene (6 bases). Per the germline V gene, CDR1 is LGHNA and CDR2 is YNFKEQ. The CDR3 is 12 residues long. Trimming removed 0 bases from V and 10 bases from J, with 9 bases in between. The CDR3 DNA follows: TGTGCCAGCAGCCAAGAGGGGGCCTCAGCTTTCTTT. It encodes CASSQEGASAFF.

The V gene is TRBV4-1, the J gene TRBJ1-4; the match to TRBD1 covers 11 bases. Germline CDR1 and CDR2: MGHRA and YSYEKL. The CDR3 is made up of 15 amino acids. Trimming removed 3 bases from V and 7 bases from J; junction bases left unmatched: 4. In nucleotides, the CDR3 is TGCGCCAGCAGCCACGGACAGGGGGCAGGTGAAAAACTGTTTTTT. Encoded protein: CASSHGQGAGEKLFF.

This clonotype was observed a few times. Here the CDR3 DNA reads TGTGCCAGCAGTTTTGTACGGAGCGGGGGGTATGAGCAGTTCTTC. Translating it yields CASSFVRSGGYEQFF. The rearrangement links TRBV27 to TRBJ2-5, with 9 bases matching TRBD2. Judging by the DNA end, TRBJ2-1 fits better; the J call may be wrong. CDR1 is MNHEY and CDR2 is SMNVEV in the germline V gene (reference sequence). This CDR3 has 15 residues.

The chain recombines TRBV7-9 with TRBJ1-1; D ambiguous. From germline, CDR1 is SEHNR and CDR2 FQNEAQ (reference sequence). Trimming removed 7 bases at V and 3 bases at J, with 12 bases between. The CDR3 runs 13 residues. CDR3 sequence (DNA): TGTGCCAGCACAGCTGCTGGAGACACTGAAGCTTTCTTT. Translating gives CASTAAGDTEAFF.

In regard to this clonotype: Here the CDR3 omits its conserved ending phenylalanine or tryptophan, so a read error is the likely source. The chain recombines TRBV28 with TRBJ2-7, with no clear D. Germline loops: CDR1 MDHEN, CDR2 SYDVKM. The CDR3 consists of 11 residues. The V end lost 9 bases, the J end lost 5 bases, and 11 bases lay between the germline ends. This CDR3 is CARQDEHEQYS. CDR3 in DNA: TGTGCCAGACAAGATGAGCACGAGCAGTACTCC.

This clonotype was seen a few times. The gene calls are TRBV9 and TRBJ2-1; TRBD2 agrees at 12 bases. Germline-derived CDR1 and CDR2 are SGDLS and YYNGEE. V trimming: 0 bases; J trimming: 6 bases; junction bases outside the gene matches: 10. CDR3 length: 18 amino acids. CDR3 amino acids: CASSVELAGGPVRNEQFF. CDR3 nucleotides: TGTGCCAGCAGCGTAGAACTAGCGGGAGGCCCGGTACGCAATGAGCAGTTCTTC.

This clonotype was recorded a few times. This chain links TRBV29-1 with TRBJ2-7, with D possibly being TRBD1 (6 bases). V lost 3 bases and J lost 5, with 11 bases in between. CDR1 and CDR2 (germline): SQVTM, ANQGSEA. The CDR3 runs 12 residues. CDR3 region: CSVDRDNNEQYF. CDR3 in DNA: TGCAGCGTTGATAGGGACAACAACGAGCAGTACTTC.

There are a few counts of this clonotype. This rearrangement joins TRBV2 to TRBJ2-3, with TRBD2 matching 13 bases. Germline V gene lookup returns CDR1 SNHLY and CDR2 FYNNEI. The CDR3 has 16 amino acids. Losses at the gene ends were 6 bases for V and 4 bases for J; bases not matched to a gene: 7. CDR3 region: CASRAGLAGSSDTQYF. The CDR3 DNA reads as TGTGCCAGCAGGGCGGGACTAGCGGGATCCTCAGATACGCAGTATTTT.

In this sample, this clonotype turned up a few times. The rearrangement links TRBV12-3 or TRBV12-4 to TRBJ1-5, with D possibly matching TRBD1 (5 bases). The CDR3 extends over 16 amino acids. The ends were cut back, 3 bases at V and 5 bases at J, with 17 bases in the middle. DNA for the CDR3: TGTGCCAGCAGTTTTACGACAGTGGCATCTGATCAGCCCCAGCATTTT. Translation gives CASSFTTVASDQPQHF.

The chain recombines TRBV20-1 with TRBJ1-5, with D tentatively TRBD1 (5 bases). Germline CDR1 is DFQATT and CDR2 is SNEGSKA (reference sequence). CDR3 length equals 13 residues. The V gene lost 4 bases and the J gene lost 5 bases, with 12 bases spanning the gap. CDR3 DNA sequence: TGCAGTGCTAACCGGGGGTTGGATCAGCCCCAGCATTTT. As protein: CSANRGLDQPQHF.